These 7 T cell receptor beta chains originate from one sample sequenced in a study of T cells in tumors after PD-1 blockade. Produced via immunoSEQ multiplex PCR; TCRdb's table is partial and in-frame only. In the table there are 45,000 to 50,000 clones, around 80% of which are singletons. This material consisted of PBMCs, taken before anti-PD-1 therapy. Receptors were obtained from a human donor with advanced basal cell or squamous cell carcinoma (not recorded which).

This chain links TRBV11-3 with TRBJ1-6; 9 positions match TRBD1. V shed 4 bases and J 13 bases; nucleotides not matched to a gene: 2. The V gene's germline CDR1 is SGHNT and CDR2 YENEEA. The length of the CDR3 is 12 residues. CDR3 nucleotide sequence: TGTGCCAGCAGCTACAGGGGGCTGCCCCTCCACTTT. It translates to CASSYRGLPLHF.

Only a few counts were recorded for this clone. V and J are TRBV11-3 and TRBJ2-7, with 15 bases fitting TRBD2. Losses at the gene ends were 0 bases for V and 6 bases for J; bases not matched to a gene: 12. CDR3 length: 19 residues. CDR1 is SGHNT and CDR2 is YENEEA in the germline V gene. The CDR3 DNA reads as TGTGCCAGCAGCTTAGACCCAACTAACGGACTAGCGGGAGGGGCCGAGCAGTACTTC. Amino acids: CASSLDPTNGLAGGAEQYF.

This clone was seen only a few times. This sequence joins TRBV6-4 and TRBJ2-7; TRBD2 might be the D (5 bases). V lost 3 bases and J lost 0, with 12 bases in between. CDR1 and CDR2 from the germline V gene are MRHNA and SNTAGT. The CDR3 is 15 amino acids. The CDR3 spells CASSEGYGSSYEQYF. DNA for the CDR3: TGTGCCAGCAGTGAAGGCTATGGGAGCTCCTACGAGCAGTACTTC.

The J gene is TRBJ1-4, the V gene TRBV28, with 9 nucleotides matching TRBD1. After removal of 5 bases from V and 6 bases from J, the junction contained 10 bases not matched to a gene. CDR1 and CDR2 from the germline V gene are MDHEN and SYDVKM. CDR3 size: 16 residues. CDR3 region: CASSPHTGGRDEKLFF. The CDR3 DNA sequence: TGTGCCAGCAGTCCACATACAGGGGGCAGAGATGAAAAACTGTTTTTT.

This chain links TRBV6-5 with TRBJ2-5, with D unresolved. This CDR3 comprises 10 residues. V was trimmed by 8 bases and J by 4 bases, leaving 5 bases between them. The germline V gene has CDR1 MNHEY and CDR2 SVGAGI. In nucleotides, the CDR3 is TGTGCCAGCCTCTTAGAGACCCAGTACTTC. Protein sequence: CASLLETQYF.

This clone has a single count. The rearrangement joins TRBV29-1 to TRBJ1-2, with D tentatively TRBD1 (5 bases). The CDR3 has 14 amino acids. Germline-derived CDR1 and CDR2 are SQVTM and ANQGSEA. With 1 base removed from V and 0 bases from J, the gap between germline ends came to 9 bases. In DNA form, the CDR3 reads TGCAGCGTTGAAGGGGGGATAACTAACTATGGCTACACCTTC. It specifies CSVEGGITNYGYTF.

V gene TRBV2 combines with J gene TRBJ2-5; D is undetermined. Germline V gene lookup returns CDR1 SNHLY and CDR2 FYNNEI. Trimming removed 4 bases at V and 5 bases at J, with 11 bases between. The CDR3 is 13 residues long. The CDR3 loop reads CASSGPSGETQYF. In nucleotides, the CDR3 is TGTGCCAGCAGTGGACCTAGTGGGGAGACCCAGTACTTC.